These T cell receptor beta chains were read from a single sample in a study of patients and donors after allogeneic stem cell transplantation. TCRdb re-called the RT-PCR reads with MiXCR, one entry per CDR3 protein. The sample has approximately 430,000 distinct CDR3 sequences, around 15% seen once. Sequenced sample: blood, either unsorted or a sorted T cell fraction (not recorded which). These receptors originate from a human donor who was either an allogeneic HSCT recipient or a stem cell or donor lymphocyte infusion donor (not recorded which). It is not recorded whose cells these are; they may come from a transplant donor. The CDR3 runs from the conserved cysteine through the conserved F or W. A D gene is named only where the DNA matches it firmly. Expanded clones get a size class; other rows say once, few or many, or leave the size out.

V	D	size	J	DNA	CDR3
TRBV24-1	.	few	TRBJ1-5	TGTGCCACCAGGGGTCCCCGGTCAGGGCTCAATCAGCCCCAGCATTTT	CATRGPRSGLNQPQHF
TRBV7-2	.	few	TRBJ1-3	TGTGCCAGCAGCCTCAGACCCGACTCCTCTGGAAACACCATATATTTT	CASSLRPDSSGNTIYF
TRBV10-3	.	.	TRBJ1-4	TGTGCCATCAGTCTCGACAGTTATAATGAAAAACTGTTTTTT	CAISLDSYNEKLFF
TRBV19	TRBD1	.	TRBJ1-1	TGTGCCAGTTCAGGGGGGTCGGACACTGAAGCTTTCTTT	CASSGGSDTEAFF
TRBV3-1	.	.	TRBJ2-2	TGTGCCAGCACGGGCTCCGTCCGGGGGGAGCTGTTTTTT	CASTGSVRGELFF
TRBV2	.	few	TRBJ1-6	TGTGCCAGCAAGCGGGACTATAATTCACCCCTCCACTTT	CASKRDYNSPLHF
TRBV20-1	.	few	TRBJ2-4	TGCAGTGCTACCCCCCCGAAAACCAAAAACATTCAGTACTTC	CSATPPKTKNIQYF
TRBV2	TRBD1	.	TRBJ1-5	TGTGCCAGCAGCGCCTGGGACAGGGGGTCCAATCAGCCCCAGCATTTT	CASSAWDRGSNQPQHF
TRBV20-1	.	.	TRBJ1-5	TGCAGTGCTAGAGACTACGGAGGGACAAGAAATCAGCCCCAGCATTTT	CSARDYGGTRNQPQHF
TRBV2	.	.	TRBJ1-1	TGTGCCAGCAGTCTTCAGATACAGGGCACTGAAGCTTTCTTT	CASSLQIQGTEAFF
TRBV24-1	TRBD2	.	TRBJ2-3	TGTGCCACCAGTGACCCCGGGAGGCGAGCGGGCACAGATACGCAGTATTTT	CATSDPGRRAGTDTQYF
TRBV12-3/TRBV12-4	.	.	TRBJ2-7	TGTGCCAGCAGTTCCCCGGGCCTGTCATACGAGCAGTACTTC	CASSSPGLSYEQYF
TRBV24-1	TRBD1	.	TRBJ1-1	TGTGCCACCAGTGCCGCCTCGAAGGGGGCAGACACTGAAGCTTTCTTT	CATSAASKGADTEAFF
TRBV25-1	.	.	TRBJ1-1	TGTGCCAGCAGTGAATCTAGGGCAGGCACTGAAGCTTTCTTT	CASSESRAGTEAFF
TRBV20-1	.	.	TRBJ1-6	TGCAGTGCCAACGCAGGGGATTCACCCCTCCACTTT	CSANAGDSPLHF
TRBV4-1	TRBD1	.	TRBJ2-5	TGCGCCAGCAGCCAAGAACAGGGGATCGTGGGGACCCAGTACTTC	CASSQEQGIVGTQYF
TRBV20-1	TRBD2	.	TRBJ2-7	TGCAGTGCGGATAGCGGGAGAGCCCACGAGCAGTACTTC	CSADSGRAHEQYF
TRBV18	.	few	TRBJ2-7	TGTGCCAGCTCCTCACTTCCGGCCTACGAGCAGTACTTC	CASSSLPAYEQYF
TRBV5-1	TRBD2	.	TRBJ2-3	TGCGCCAGCAGCCCAATTAGCGGGGGACCAGATACGCAGTATTTT	CASSPISGGPDTQYF
TRBV27	.	few	TRBJ2-6	TGTGCCAGCACTACAGGGACTGGGGCCAACGTCCTGACTTTC	CASTTGTGANVLTF
TRBV12-3/TRBV12-4	.	.	TRBJ1-2	TGTGCCAGCAGTTTTCACCAGCCTTCTAGCTATGGCTACACCTTC	CASSFHQPSSYGYTF
TRBV18	.	.	TRBJ2-1	TGTGCCAGCTCACCCAATCGACTACTTGAGCAGTTCTTC	CASSPNRLLEQFF
TRBV20-1	.	.	TRBJ2-7	TGCAGTGCTAGGGGCGGGCTAGGGGACTACGAGCAGTACTTC	CSARGGLGDYEQYF
TRBV7-9	.	few	TRBJ1-4	TGTGCCAGCAGCTCCCATCGGGGGCAAAGGGAAAAACTGTTTTTT	CASSSHRGQREKLFF
TRBV5-1	.	few	TRBJ1-2	TGCGCCAGCAGCTTGTGGACAGCTTATGGCTACACCTTC	CASSLWTAYGYTF
TRBV14	.	few	TRBJ2-1	TGTGCCAGCAGCCAAGAAGGACGCTCCAATGAGCAGTTCTTC	CASSQEGRSNEQFF
TRBV5-1	.	.	TRBJ2-7	TGCGCCAGCAGCTTAGGCCCCGGACCAATGAGCTACGAGCAGTACTTC	CASSLGPGPMSYEQYF
TRBV5-1	.	.	TRBJ2-7	TGCGCCAGCAGCTTGGTGAGTTGGAGGATTGATTACGAGCAGTACTTC	CASSLVSWRIDYEQYF
TRBV20-1	.	.	TRBJ1-6	TGCAGTGCTAGAGATGGGGGCGGCTTTCGGGTTTCACCCCTCCACTTT	CSARDGGGFRVSPLHF
TRBV20-1	TRBD2	few	TRBJ2-5	TGCAGTGCTAGTCTAGCGGGGGGTACCCAGTACTTC	CSASLAGGTQYF
TRBV29-1	.	many	TRBJ2-5	TGCAGCGTCCAAGAGACCCAGTACTTC	CSVQETQYF
TRBV19	TRBD2	once	TRBJ2-1	TGTGCCAGAGGGGGTGGGACTAGCGGTTACAATGAGCAGTTCTTC	CARGGGTSGYNEQFF
TRBV9	.	few	TRBJ2-2	TGTGCCAGCGCCAGTGGGGGGGGCCCGGCCGGGGAGCTGTTTTTT	CASASGGGPAGELFF
TRBV6-5	.	few	TRBJ1-1	TGTGCCAGCAGTTACTCCTACTACACTGAAGCTTTCTTT	CASSYSYYTEAFF
TRBV10-2	.	few	TRBJ2-1	TGCGCCAGCAGTATTGGATCCTCGTTTTTAAATGAGCAGTTCTTC	CASSIGSSFLNEQFF
TRBV28	TRBD1	.	TRBJ1-1	TGTGCCAGCAGCCCGACAGGGGAAGCTTTCTTT	CASSPTGEAFF
TRBV18	.	few	TRBJ1-2	TGTGCCAGCTCACCACAAGGGAAAAACTATGGCTACACCTTC	CASSPQGKNYGYTF
TRBV30	TRBD1	.	TRBJ1-1	TGTGCCTGGTGGGACAGGGGGTCCACTGAAGCTTTCTTT	CAWWDRGSTEAFF
TRBV2	.	few	TRBJ1-5	TGTGCCAGCAGTGAAAGGGGGTTCGGAGATCAGCCCCAGCATTTT	CASSERGFGDQPQHF
TRBV12-3/TRBV12-4	TRBD1	.	TRBJ2-7	TGTGCCAGCAGTTTTGGGGGACAGGGGGCGCGCGAGCAGTACTTC	CASSFGGQGAREQYF
TRBV9	.	.	TRBJ2-2	TGTGCCAGCAGCGTAGGGAACGGGGAGCTGTTTTTT	CASSVGNGELFF
TRBV5-5	TRBD2	few	TRBJ2-5	TGTGCCAGCAACTTGGAATCTAGCGGGAGGAGAGGACAAGAGACCCAGTACTTC	CASNLESSGRRGQETQYF
TRBV25-1	.	few	TRBJ2-6	TGTGCCAGCAGTGGTTGGGACCCAGGCTCTGGGGCCAACGTCCTGACTTTC	CASSGWDPGSGANVLTF
TRBV12-3/TRBV12-4	TRBD2	many	TRBJ2-1	TGTGCCAGCACCCCGTCACTCGGGACTAGCCTGTTCTTC	CASTPSLGTSLFF
TRBV4-1	.	few	TRBJ1-6	TGCGCCAGCAGCCAAGATCAGGGCGCCTCCTATAATTCACCCCTCCACTTT	CASSQDQGASYNSPLHF
TRBV4-2	.	few	TRBJ1-3	TGTGCCAGCAGCCAGACGGTCTCTGGAAACACCATATATTTT	CASSQTVSGNTIYF